A single sample gave rise to the 7 T cell receptor beta chains below, sequenced in a study of cytomegalovirus exposure and HLA in healthy donors. The PCR employed 60 Vbeta primers together with 13 Jbeta primers. The data were produced by immunoSEQ multiplex PCR, yet TCRdb's version contains in-frame clones alone and is incomplete. The repertoire holds roughly 99,000 clones, with 77% as singletons. The sequenced sample was PBMCs. These receptors all come from a male donor in good health and CMV-seronegative.

As DNA, the CDR3 is TGTGCCAGCAGTGACTCTGGCCTCAATGAGCAGTTCTTC. Translating gives CASSDSGLNEQFF. The gene calls are TRBV6-4 and TRBJ2-1; the D is unclear. From germline, CDR1 is MRHNA and CDR2 SNTAGT. V lost 0 bases, J lost 6 bases, and 6 bases lay in between. The CDR3 is 13 amino acids.

This chain uses TRBV7-9 with TRBJ2-1; tentative D call: TRBD2 (6 bases). Germline V CDR1 and CDR2: SEHNR, FQNEAQ (reference sequence). V lost 3 bases to trimming and J lost 0 bases, with 12 bases between them. The CDR3 runs 16 residues. The CDR3 region has the DNA TGTGCCAGCAGCTTTTACGGGGGTAGCTCCTACAATGAGCAGTTCTTC. This sequence encodes CASSFYGGSSYNEQFF.

The chain couples TRBV5-1 to TRBJ2-3; 10 bases line up with TRBD2. The CDR3 is made up of 16 amino acids. The germline V gene has CDR1 SGHRS and CDR2 YFSETQ. The V gene end was trimmed by 4 bases and the J gene end by 4 bases; junction bases not matched to a gene: 9. The CDR3 nucleotides read TGCGCCAGCAGCGATTTGCAAGCGGGAGGGCCAGATACGCAGTATTTT. Translating gives CASSDLQAGGPDTQYF. Combining the CDR3 with reference TRBV5-1 and TRBJ2-3 gives the whole variable domain KAGVTQTPRYLIKTRGQQVTLSCSPISGHRSVSWYQQTPGQGLQFLFEYFSETQRNKGNFPGRFSGRQFSNSRSEMNVSTLELGDSALYLCASSDLQAGGPDTQYFGPGTRLTVL.

The chain combines TRBV29-1 with TRBJ1-2; D is possibly TRBD1 (5 bases). The germline V gene has CDR1 SQVTM and CDR2 ANQGSEA. Trimming left V 5 bases short and J 4 bases short, with 14 bases between. The CDR3 runs to 13 residues. CDR3 bases: TGCAGCGTTAGAGACAGTTTGATCTATGGCTACACCTTC. Protein sequence: CSVRDSLIYGYTF.

The chain couples TRBV30 to TRBJ2-1; 13 bases line up with TRBD2. CDR3 length: 16 amino acids. Germline lookup yields CDR1 GTSNPN and CDR2 SVGIG (reference sequence). The V gene end was trimmed by 2 bases and the J gene end by 1 base; junction bases not matched to a gene: 2. The CDR3 loop is CAWSLLAGGSYNEQFF. As DNA, the CDR3 is TGTGCCTGGAGTCTACTAGCGGGAGGGTCCTACAATGAGCAGTTCTTC. Drawing the rest from reference TRBV30 and TRBJ2-1, the complete variable domain is SQTIHQWPATLVQPVGSPLSLECTVEGTSNPNLYWYRQAAGRGLQLLFYSVGIGQISSEVPQNLSASRPQDRQFILSSKKLLLSDSGFYLCAWSLLAGGSYNEQFFGPGTRLTVL.

The rearrangement joins TRBV7-6 to TRBJ1-1; the D gene is possibly TRBD1 (5 bases). The V end was cut by 1 base, the J end by 1 base, with 7 bases between. The CDR3 has 14 amino acids. The V gene's germline CDR1 is SGHVS and CDR2 FNYEAQ. CDR3 protein: CASSLVQGNTEAFF. As DNA, the CDR3 is TGTGCCAGCAGCTTAGTGCAGGGGAACACTGAAGCTTTCTTT.

The sample holds a few counts of this clone. V gene TRBV5-8 combines with J gene TRBJ2-7; 14 nucleotides align to TRBD2. Germline V gives CDR1 SGHTS, CDR2 YDEGEE. J was trimmed by 3 bases and V by 3 bases; bases with no gene match: 5. There are 16 residues in the CDR3. CDR3 residues: CASSSGLAGVYYEQYF. The DNA of the CDR3 is TGTGCCAGCAGCTCGGGACTAGCGGGGGTCTACTACGAGCAGTACTTC.